A selection of T cell receptor beta chains follows, all from one sample in a study of CD8+ T cells in alopecia areata. TCRdb's copy holds only in-frame clones and misses some; the assay was immunoSEQ multiplex PCR. Of approximately 160,000 clones detected, about 60% appear once; the ten largest clones hold around 14%. This specimen consisted of CD4+ T cells sorted from blood, obtained at week 24, from a patient treated with tofacitinib. The receptor source for this set is a human donor with alopecia areata. CDR3s include the opening cysteine and the closing phenylalanine or tryptophan. The D gene is left open where the match is weak. Expanded clones are given a class, and other clones once, few, many or no size at all.

few	.	TRBV7-2	TRBJ1-5	TGTGCCAGCAGCTTAAAGGGAAATCAGCCCCAGCATTTT	CASSLKGNQPQHF
.	.	TRBV30	TRBJ1-5	TGTGCCTGGAGTGTGGGACAAAGCAATCAGCCCCAGCATTTT	CAWSVGQSNQPQHF
.	.	TRBV29-1	TRBJ2-6	TGCAGCGTTCTACAGGGCTCTGGGGCCAACGTCCTGACTTTC	CSVLQGSGANVLTF
once	.	TRBV5-1	TRBJ2-5	TGCGCCAGCAGCTTCGCCGGACACACCGGGGGGCAACAAGAGACCCAGTACTTC	CASSFAGHTGGQQETQYF
few	TRBD1	TRBV6-5	TRBJ1-6	TGTGCCATCAGCACGACAGGGGGAGGTTCACCCCTCCACTTT	CAISTTGGGSPLHF
few	.	TRBV4-2	TRBJ2-5	TGTGCCAGCAGCCAAGGACAGCAAGAGACCCAGTACTTC	CASSQGQQETQYF
few	.	TRBV19	TRBJ1-5	TGTGGGGTTGGGGTTGGGAATCAGCCCCAGCATTTT	CGVGVGNQPQHF
once	.	TRBV7-8	TRBJ2-7	TGTGCCAGCAGCTATGAGACCCACGCACCGTACGAGCAGTACTTC	CASSYETHAPYEQYF
once	.	TRBV30	TRBJ2-7	TGTGCCTGGAGTTTAAGGGTAAACGAGCAGTACTTC	CAWSLRVNEQYF
.	.	TRBV30	TRBJ1-1	TGTGCCTGGAGTTCCGGAGTAGATGAAGCTTTCTTT	CAWSSGVDEAFF
.	TRBD2	TRBV6-6	TRBJ2-5	TGTGCCAGCAGCGGAGCGCGGGGGGGTCAAGAGACCCAGTACTTC	CASSGARGGQETQYF
once	.	TRBV29-1	TRBJ1-4	TGCAGCGTTTATCATCCGAATCGTGAAAAACTGTTTTTT	CSVYHPNREKLFF
.	.	TRBV29-1	TRBJ2-7	TGCAGCGGAATCCACGCAGGGCCGGGCTACGAGCAGTACTTC	CSGIHAGPGYEQYF
.	.	TRBV30	TRBJ1-2	TGTGCCTGGAGACGGGGCTATGGCTACACCTTC	CAWRRGYGYTF
few	.	TRBV10-3	TRBJ1-3	TGTGCCACGGGGCCGGGCTCCTACTCTGGAAACACCATATATTTT	CATGPGSYSGNTIYF
.	.	TRBV18	TRBJ2-3	TGTGCCAGCTCACCAAGTTGGGGGGGCCTCACAGATACGCAGTATTTT	CASSPSWGGLTDTQYF
.	.	TRBV5-1	TRBJ2-3	TGCGCCAGCCGAGAGGGACGGACCACAGATACGCAGTATTTT	CASREGRTTDTQYF
.	TRBD2	TRBV11-2	TRBJ2-1	TGTGCCAGCAGCTCAATGGGACTAGCGGGACGAGGCGAGCAGTTCTTC	CASSSMGLAGRGEQFF
.	TRBD2	TRBV11-2	TRBJ2-5	TGTGCCAGCAGCTTGAATAGCGGGGGGGCCTCCCAAGAGACCCAGTACTTC	CASSLNSGGASQETQYF
few	.	TRBV7-2	TRBJ2-5	TGTGCCAGCAGCTTATCACAGGGGAGGGCCCAGTACTTC	CASSLSQGRAQYF
.	.	TRBV7-3	TRBJ1-3	TGTGCCAGCAGCTTAATGGCAGGGTCAGGGAACACCATATATTTT	CASSLMAGSGNTIYF
few	TRBD1	TRBV29-1	TRBJ2-1	TGCAGCGTTGAAGGACAGGGGGGTCGGTTCTTC	CSVEGQGGRFF
.	.	TRBV5-1	TRBJ1-1	TGCGCCAGCAGCTTGGATTTGAACACTGAAGCTTTCTTT	CASSLDLNTEAFF
once	TRBD1	TRBV29-1	TRBJ2-3	TGCAGCGATACCAGGGGGCTTAACACAGATACGCAGTATTTT	CSDTRGLNTDTQYF
.	TRBD1	TRBV30	TRBJ2-2	TGTGCCTACCCGGACAGGGGAATTAACGGGGAGCTGTTTTTT	CAYPDRGINGELFF
once	.	TRBV29-1	TRBJ2-2	TGCAGCGTCGCCCGGGGACAGAACACCGGGGAGCTGTTTTTT	CSVARGQNTGELFF
.	TRBD1	TRBV7-2	TRBJ1-2	TGTGCCAGCAGCTTAGCGACAGGGGTGGTTTATGGCTACACCTTC	CASSLATGVVYGYTF
few	TRBD1	TRBV19	TRBJ1-6	TGTGCCAGTAGTACGACGACAGGGAATAATTCACCCCTCCACTTT	CASSTTTGNNSPLHF
.	TRBD2	TRBV7-8	TRBJ2-1	TGTGCCAGCAGCTTAGGTAGCGGGGCCTCCTACAATGAGCAGTTCTTC	CASSLGSGASYNEQFF
many	.	TRBV18	TRBJ1-1	TGTGCCAGCTCACCCATTGCGGACACGGTCTACACTGAAGCTTTCTTT	CASSPIADTVYTEAFF
.	.	TRBV29-1	TRBJ2-7	TGCAGCGTTGTTAACGGTTACTACGAGCAGTACTTC	CSVVNGYYEQYF
few	.	TRBV6-5	TRBJ2-5	TGTGCCAGCAGTTACTCGGCCTTTGGGGAGACCCAGTACTTC	CASSYSAFGETQYF
.	.	TRBV27	TRBJ2-1	TGTGCCAGCAGTCGCTCGGGTAGCTACAATGAGCAGTTCTTC	CASSRSGSYNEQFF
.	.	TRBV6-5	TRBJ2-1	TGTGCCAGCAGTTCTCGCAGAGGGCACAATGAGCAGTTCTTC	CASSSRRGHNEQFF
.	.	TRBV15	TRBJ1-6	TGTGCCACCAGGGGACTTTACGATTCACCCCTCCACTTT	CATRGLYDSPLHF
.	TRBD2	TRBV29-1	TRBJ2-3	TGCAGCGTTGCAATCCGGGACTACGCAGATACGCAGTATTTT	CSVAIRDYADTQYF
few	.	TRBV6-5	TRBJ1-2	TGTGCCAGCAGTCTCGGACGGTCCTCTCGTGGCTACACCTTC	CASSLGRSSRGYTF
.	TRBD1	TRBV6-5	TRBJ1-1	TGTGCCAGCAGATTACAGGGGGCATGGACTGAAGCTTTCTTT	CASRLQGAWTEAFF
.	.	TRBV7-3	TRBJ2-2	TGTGCCAGCAGCCGACGACAGGCCGGAAACACCGGGGAGCTGTTTTTT	CASSRRQAGNTGELFF
few	.	TRBV29-1	TRBJ2-3	TGCAGCTGGGGGTCGGGGCGGAAAGATACGCAGTATTTT	CSWGSGRKDTQYF
.	TRBD1	TRBV2	TRBJ2-1	TGTGCCAGCAGCCGAGCAGGGGGCAGGAATGAGCAGTTCTTC	CASSRAGGRNEQFF
.	.	TRBV7-2	TRBJ2-1	TGTGCCAGCAGCTTAAATTCCCCCCGGTTTGGGCAGTTCTTC	CASSLNSPRFGQFF
few	.	TRBV7-9	TRBJ2-5	TGTGCCAGCAGCCGTTCGGAGACCCAGTACTTC	CASSRSETQYF
few	.	TRBV4-1	TRBJ2-2	TGCGCCAGCAGCCAAGATGAGGAGGGTTGGGGCACCGGGGAGCTGTTTTTT	CASSQDEEGWGTGELFF
few	.	TRBV29-1	TRBJ2-3	TGCAGCGTCGGTAGCCCAGATACGCAGTATTTT	CSVGSPDTQYF
.	TRBD1	TRBV10-3	TRBJ2-2	TGTGCCATCAGATTACAGGGGATTGCGAACACCGGGGAGCTGTTTTTT	CAIRLQGIANTGELFF
.	.	TRBV29-1	TRBJ1-4	TGCAGCGTACAAGGGGTGGGTGAAAAACTGTTTTTT	CSVQGVGEKLFF
few	.	TRBV30	TRBJ2-2	TGTGCCTGGAGTGTACGGTCGGGGACCGGGGAGCTGTTTTTT	CAWSVRSGTGELFF
.	.	TRBV2	TRBJ1-2	TGTGCCAGCACGAGGGGGGTTAGTGGCTACACCTTC	CASTRGVSGYTF
.	TRBD1	TRBV4-1	TRBJ1-6	TGCGCCAGCAGCCAGATGCGACAGGGGGGCAGTAATTCACCCCTCCACTTT	CASSQMRQGGSNSPLHF
.	.	TRBV30	TRBJ1-4	TGTGCCTGTAGGGGATCGAATGAAAAACTGTTTTTT	CACRGSNEKLFF
few	.	TRBV7-8	TRBJ1-6	TGTGCCAGCAGCCACCGGGAGGGCGTGGATTCACCCCTCCACTTT	CASSHREGVDSPLHF
.	.	TRBV29-1	TRBJ2-7	TGCAGCGGTTCGGGTGGGAACTACGAGCAGTACTTC	CSGSGGNYEQYF
.	.	TRBV30	TRBJ1-5	TGTGCCTGGAGCCATGGGGGACCCCAGCATTTT	CAWSHGGPQHF
once	.	TRBV30	TRBJ2-3	TGTGCCTGGAGGCTTGGGGGTGTCACGCAGTATTTT	CAWRLGGVTQYF